A selection of T cell receptor beta chains follows, all from one sample in a study of technical replicates of blood from a handful of donors. Libraries were prepared by immunoSEQ multiplex PCR; TCRdb keeps only in-frame clonotypes and omits some of them. Counted here are about 44,000 clones, about 96% occurring once; the ten biggest clones make up about 0.38%. Specimen: T cells isolated from PBMCs. Source of these receptors: a human donor in good health. CDR3s include the opening cysteine and the closing phenylalanine or tryptophan. Each record gives: D gene, clone size, J gene, V gene, CDR3 DNA, CDR3 protein. The D gene is left open where the match is weak. Clone size is not always given. Where it is, it says once, few, many or a class for expanded clones.

>TRBD2|.|TRBJ2-7|TRBV5-1
TGCGCCAGCAGCTGGAGACTAGCGGGGTCCTACGAGCAGTACTTC
CASSWRLAGSYEQYF
>TRBD2|.|TRBJ2-1|TRBV6-5
TGTGCCAGCAGTTTATGGCTCGCGGGAGCGCGGAATGAGCAGTTCTTC
CASSLWLAGARNEQFF
>.|once|TRBJ2-2|TRBV7-8
TGTGCCAGCAGACTCGGGGGTGGGGAGCTGTTTTTT
CASRLGGGELFF
>TRBD2|.|TRBJ2-1|TRBV6-6
TGTGCCAGCAGTTCGGTTCTAGCGGGAGGGCGGAATGAGCAGTTCTTC
CASSSVLAGGRNEQFF
>.|.|TRBJ2-1|TRBV7-3
TGTGCCAGCAGCTCTGGACAGTCCAATGAGCAGTTCTTC
CASSSGQSNEQFF
>TRBD1|once|TRBJ2-3|TRBV4-3
TGCGCCAGCAGCCGTGGGACAGGGGGTACAGATACGCAGTATTTT
CASSRGTGGTDTQYF
>.|.|TRBJ1-1|TRBV5-4
TGTGCCAGCAGCTTGGGACAACTCACTGAAGCTTTCTTT
CASSLGQLTEAFF
>TRBD1|.|TRBJ1-2|TRBV29-1
TGCAGCGGCGACAGGGGGCGGGGAAATGGCTACACCTTC
CSGDRGRGNGYTF
>.|.|TRBJ2-2|TRBV28
TGTGCCGCGCGACAGACCATGAACACCGGGGAGCTGTTTTTT
CAARQTMNTGELFF
>TRBD1|.|TRBJ2-6|TRBV4-1
TGCGCCAGCAGCCTACTTAACCGGGGACAGGGATCCGGGGCCAACGTCCTGACTTTC
CASSLLNRGQGSGANVLTF
>.|.|TRBJ2-2|TRBV6-5
TGTGCCAGCAGTCCACCGGGAGTCGAGGGGCTGTTTTTT
CASSPPGVEGLFF
>TRBD1|.|TRBJ1-4|TRBV5-4
TGTGCCAGCAGCTTGGCAGGGGGCGAGCGGAAACTGTTTTTT
CASSLAGGERKLFF
>.|once|TRBJ1-3|TRBV7-9
TGTGCCAGCAGCTTAGAATCCAGGGCTTCTGGAAACACCATATATTTT
CASSLESRASGNTIYF
>.|.|TRBJ1-5|TRBV7-9
TGTGCCAGCAGCTTAGGTATCAGGGCCAGGGAGCCCCAGCATTTT
CASSLGIRAREPQHF
>.|.|TRBJ2-7|TRBV5-6
TGTGCCAGCAGCTTGAACCTATTCTACGAGCAGTACTTC
CASSLNLFYEQYF
>TRBD2|once|TRBJ2-7|TRBV7-3
TGTGCCAGCAGCTTCTCGCCTAGCGGGTACTACGAGCAGTACTTC
CASSFSPSGYYEQYF
>TRBD1|.|TRBJ1-2|TRBV11-3
TGTGCCAGCAGCCCCGTCGACAGGGTTGGGTCTGGCTACACCTTC
CASSPVDRVGSGYTF
>TRBD2|.|TRBJ2-3|TRBV10-1
TGCGCCAGCAGTAAAGCGGGAGGGGGAACAGATACGCAGTATTTT
CASSKAGGGTDTQYF
>.|.|TRBJ1-1|TRBV18
TGTGCCAGCTCACCAAAGACGGGGAACACTGAAGCTTTCTTT
CASSPKTGNTEAFF
>TRBD2|.|TRBJ2-3|TRBV2
TGTGCCAGGCGGGAGAGCACAGATACGCAGTATTTT
CARRESTDTQYF
>.|.|TRBJ1-1|TRBV27
TGTGCCAGCAAAGCTTTTAGCACTGAAGCTTTCTTT
CASKAFSTEAFF
>TRBD2|.|TRBJ2-5|TRBV11-2
TGTGCCAGCAGCTTTTCCGGGACTAACGTAGAGACCCAGTACTTC
CASSFSGTNVETQYF
>.|.|TRBJ2-7|TRBV4-2
TGTGCCAGCAGCCACCAACAGGAAACCTCCTACGAGCAGTACTTC
CASSHQQETSYEQYF
>TRBD2|.|TRBJ2-7|TRBV13
TGTGCCAGCAGCGCAGCCGGGACTACCCCCTACTACGAGCAGTACTTC
CASSAAGTTPYYEQYF
>TRBD2|.|TRBJ2-5|TRBV30
TGTGCCTGGAGCGTCGGTGGGGGGGATGTGGAGACCCAGTACTTC
CAWSVGGGDVETQYF
>.|.|TRBJ2-5|TRBV30
TGTGCCTGGAGTGTAGGACAGCAAGAGACCCAGTACTTC
CAWSVGQQETQYF
>TRBD1|.|TRBJ1-5|TRBV19
TGTGCCAGTAGTCTCGGACAGGTTGGTCAGCCCCAGCATTTT
CASSLGQVGQPQHF
>.|.|TRBJ1-2|TRBV30
TGTGCCTGGAGTGTCGGAGCTAACTATGGCTACACCTTC
CAWSVGANYGYTF
>.|.|TRBJ2-1|TRBV6-4
TGTGCCAGCAGTGACTCCTTTAGGAGACCTGGCAATGAGCAGTTCTTC
CASSDSFRRPGNEQFF
>.|.|TRBJ2-2|TRBV2
TGTGCCAGCAGGGGACTCCTGAACACCGGGGAGCTGTTTTTT
CASRGLLNTGELFF
>TRBD1|.|TRBJ1-5|TRBV28
TGTGCCAGCAGTTCCACCGGGACAGCAAGCAATCAGCCCCAGCATTTT
CASSSTGTASNQPQHF
>TRBD2|.|TRBJ2-7|TRBV5-1
TGCGCCAGCAGCTTGGCAAATAGACTAGCGGGTGGGACACACGAGCAGTACTTC
CASSLANRLAGGTHEQYF
>.|.|TRBJ2-1|TRBV11-2
TGTGCCAGCAGCTTAGGAGGGAGCCAATACAATGAGCAGTTCTTC
CASSLGGSQYNEQFF
>TRBD1|.|TRBJ1-4|TRBV30
TGTGCCTTCCTCCGGCGAGGGACAGTTAATGAAAAACTGTTTTTT
CAFLRRGTVNEKLFF
>.|.|TRBJ1-5|TRBV28
TGTGCCAGCACCCTCCAGGGATTAAGCAATCAGCCCCAGCATTTT
CASTLQGLSNQPQHF
>TRBD2|.|TRBJ2-1|TRBV5-6
TGTGCCAGCAGCCGGCCGCTAGCGGGAGAGCTCGATGAGCAGTTCTTC
CASSRPLAGELDEQFF
>.|.|TRBJ1-3|TRBV5-4
TGTGCCAGCAGCTTAGGGGTTAGCTCTGGAAACACCATATATTTT
CASSLGVSSGNTIYF
>TRBD1|.|TRBJ2-7|TRBV18
TGTGCCAGCTCACACGACAGGGGTTACGAGCAGTACTTC
CASSHDRGYEQYF
>TRBD2|.|TRBJ2-3|TRBV4-1
TGCGCCAGCAGCCAAGTGGAGGGCGGGAGAGAGATGACAGATACGCAGTATTTT
CASSQVEGGREMTDTQYF
>.|once|TRBJ1-1|TRBV10-3
TGTGCCATCAGTGAGTATATGAACACTGAAGCTTTCTTT
CAISEYMNTEAFF
>.|.|TRBJ1-2|TRBV27
TGTGCCAGTTGGGAGGGTGGCTACACCTTC
CASWEGGYTF
>TRBD2|.|TRBJ2-7|TRBV14
TGTGCCAGCAGCCAAGGCCGAGTTCTAGCGGAGACCTACGAGCAGTACTTC
CASSQGRVLAETYEQYF
>TRBD2|.|TRBJ2-1|TRBV7-9
TGTGCCAGCAGCTTAGTACTAGCGGGAGGATCAGATGAGCAGTTCTTC
CASSLVLAGGSDEQFF
>TRBD1|.|TRBJ2-1|TRBV5-1
TGCGCCAGCAGCTGGACAGGGGACGTTTACAATGAGCAGTTCTTC
CASSWTGDVYNEQFF
>.|.|TRBJ1-4|TRBV18
TGTGCCAGCTCACGGGGGCAGACAACTAATGAAAAACTGTTTTTT
CASSRGQTTNEKLFF
>.|.|TRBJ1-4|TRBV5-1
TGCGCCAGCAGCTGGGGGGTAGGGGAGATAACTGAAAAACTGTTTTTT
CASSWGVGEITEKLFF